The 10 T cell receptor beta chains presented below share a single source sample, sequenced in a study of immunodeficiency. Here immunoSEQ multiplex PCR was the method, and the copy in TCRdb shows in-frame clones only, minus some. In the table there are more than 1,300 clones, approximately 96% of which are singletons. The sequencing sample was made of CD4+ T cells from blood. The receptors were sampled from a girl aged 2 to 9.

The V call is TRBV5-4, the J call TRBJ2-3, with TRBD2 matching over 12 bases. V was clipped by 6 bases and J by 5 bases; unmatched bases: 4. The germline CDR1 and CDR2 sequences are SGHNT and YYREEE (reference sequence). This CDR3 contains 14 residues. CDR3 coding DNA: TGTGCCAGCACCCCGGGACTAGCGGGAGATACGCAGTATTTT. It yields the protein CASTPGLAGDTQYF.

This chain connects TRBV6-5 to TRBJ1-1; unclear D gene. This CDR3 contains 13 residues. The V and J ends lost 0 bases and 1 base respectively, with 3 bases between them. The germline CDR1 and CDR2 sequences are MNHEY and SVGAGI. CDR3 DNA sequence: TGTGCCAGCAGTTACTCGCAGAACACTGAAGCTTTCTTT. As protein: CASSYSQNTEAFF.

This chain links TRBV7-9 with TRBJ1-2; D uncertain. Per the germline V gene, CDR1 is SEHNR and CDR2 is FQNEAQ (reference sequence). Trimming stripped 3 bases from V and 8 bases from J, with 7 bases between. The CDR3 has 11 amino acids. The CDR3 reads CASSFRRGYTF. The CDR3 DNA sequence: TGTGCCAGCAGCTTTAGAAGAGGCTACACCTTC. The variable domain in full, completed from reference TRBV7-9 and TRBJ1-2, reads DTGVSQNPRHKITKRGQNVTFRCDPISEHNRLYWYRQTLGQGPEFLTYFQNEAQLEKSRLLSDRFSAERPKGSFSTLEIQRTEQGDSAMYLCASSFRRGYTFGSGTRLTVV.

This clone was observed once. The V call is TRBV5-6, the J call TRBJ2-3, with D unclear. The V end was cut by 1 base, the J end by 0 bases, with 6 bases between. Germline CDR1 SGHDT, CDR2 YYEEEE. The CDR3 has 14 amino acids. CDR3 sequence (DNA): TGTGCCAGCAGCTTGAGGGCTAGCACAGATACGCAGTATTTT. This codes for CASSLRASTDTQYF. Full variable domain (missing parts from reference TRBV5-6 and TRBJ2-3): DAGVTQSPTHLIKTRGQQVTLRCSPKSGHDTVSWYQQALGQGPQFIFQYYEEEERQRGNFPDRFSGHQFPNYSSELNVNALLLGDSALYLCASSLRASTDTQYFGPGTRLTVL.

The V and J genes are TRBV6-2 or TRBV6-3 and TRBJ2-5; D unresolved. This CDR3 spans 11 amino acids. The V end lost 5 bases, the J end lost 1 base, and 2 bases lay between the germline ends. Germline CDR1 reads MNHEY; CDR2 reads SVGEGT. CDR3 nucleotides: TGTGCCAGCAGTCTCCAAGAGACCCAGTACTTC. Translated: CASSLQETQYF.

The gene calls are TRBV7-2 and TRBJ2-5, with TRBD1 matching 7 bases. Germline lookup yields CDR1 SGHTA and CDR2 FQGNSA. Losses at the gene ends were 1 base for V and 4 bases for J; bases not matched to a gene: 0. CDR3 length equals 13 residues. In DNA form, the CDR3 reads TGTGCCAGCAGCTTAGGGACAGGAGAGACCCAGTACTTC. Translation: CASSLGTGETQYF.

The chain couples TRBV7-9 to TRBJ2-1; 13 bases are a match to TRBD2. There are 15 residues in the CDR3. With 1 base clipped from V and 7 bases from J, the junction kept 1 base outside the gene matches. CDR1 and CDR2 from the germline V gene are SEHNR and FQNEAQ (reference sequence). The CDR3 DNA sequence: TGTGCCAGCAGCTTAGGGACTAGCGGGAGTAATGAGCAGTTCTTC. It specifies CASSLGTSGSNEQFF. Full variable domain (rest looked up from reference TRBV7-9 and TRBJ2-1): DTGVSQNPRHKITKRGQNVTFRCDPISEHNRLYWYRQTLGQGPEFLTYFQNEAQLEKSRLLSDRFSAERPKGSFSTLEIQRTEQGDSAMYLCASSLGTSGSNEQFFGPGTRLTVL.

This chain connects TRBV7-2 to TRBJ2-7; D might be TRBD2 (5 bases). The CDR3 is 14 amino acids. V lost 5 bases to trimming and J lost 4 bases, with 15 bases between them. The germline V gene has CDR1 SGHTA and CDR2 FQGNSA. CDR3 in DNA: TGTGCCAGCAGCCCCCGGGTGGGGAGATACGAGCAGTACTTC. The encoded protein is CASSPRVGRYEQYF.

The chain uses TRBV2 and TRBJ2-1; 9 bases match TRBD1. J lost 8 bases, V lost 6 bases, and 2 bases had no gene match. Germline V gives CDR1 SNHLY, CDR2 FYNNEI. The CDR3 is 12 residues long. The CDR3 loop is CASRGQGYEQFF. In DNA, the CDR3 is TGTGCCAGCAGGGGACAGGGCTATGAGCAGTTCTTC.

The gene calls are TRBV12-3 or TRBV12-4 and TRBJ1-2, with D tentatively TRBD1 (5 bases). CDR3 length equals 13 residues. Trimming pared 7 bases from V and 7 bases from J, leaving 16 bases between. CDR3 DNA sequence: TGTGCCAGCAATTTCGGGACGTACTCTGGCTACACCTTC. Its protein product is CASNFGTYSGYTF.